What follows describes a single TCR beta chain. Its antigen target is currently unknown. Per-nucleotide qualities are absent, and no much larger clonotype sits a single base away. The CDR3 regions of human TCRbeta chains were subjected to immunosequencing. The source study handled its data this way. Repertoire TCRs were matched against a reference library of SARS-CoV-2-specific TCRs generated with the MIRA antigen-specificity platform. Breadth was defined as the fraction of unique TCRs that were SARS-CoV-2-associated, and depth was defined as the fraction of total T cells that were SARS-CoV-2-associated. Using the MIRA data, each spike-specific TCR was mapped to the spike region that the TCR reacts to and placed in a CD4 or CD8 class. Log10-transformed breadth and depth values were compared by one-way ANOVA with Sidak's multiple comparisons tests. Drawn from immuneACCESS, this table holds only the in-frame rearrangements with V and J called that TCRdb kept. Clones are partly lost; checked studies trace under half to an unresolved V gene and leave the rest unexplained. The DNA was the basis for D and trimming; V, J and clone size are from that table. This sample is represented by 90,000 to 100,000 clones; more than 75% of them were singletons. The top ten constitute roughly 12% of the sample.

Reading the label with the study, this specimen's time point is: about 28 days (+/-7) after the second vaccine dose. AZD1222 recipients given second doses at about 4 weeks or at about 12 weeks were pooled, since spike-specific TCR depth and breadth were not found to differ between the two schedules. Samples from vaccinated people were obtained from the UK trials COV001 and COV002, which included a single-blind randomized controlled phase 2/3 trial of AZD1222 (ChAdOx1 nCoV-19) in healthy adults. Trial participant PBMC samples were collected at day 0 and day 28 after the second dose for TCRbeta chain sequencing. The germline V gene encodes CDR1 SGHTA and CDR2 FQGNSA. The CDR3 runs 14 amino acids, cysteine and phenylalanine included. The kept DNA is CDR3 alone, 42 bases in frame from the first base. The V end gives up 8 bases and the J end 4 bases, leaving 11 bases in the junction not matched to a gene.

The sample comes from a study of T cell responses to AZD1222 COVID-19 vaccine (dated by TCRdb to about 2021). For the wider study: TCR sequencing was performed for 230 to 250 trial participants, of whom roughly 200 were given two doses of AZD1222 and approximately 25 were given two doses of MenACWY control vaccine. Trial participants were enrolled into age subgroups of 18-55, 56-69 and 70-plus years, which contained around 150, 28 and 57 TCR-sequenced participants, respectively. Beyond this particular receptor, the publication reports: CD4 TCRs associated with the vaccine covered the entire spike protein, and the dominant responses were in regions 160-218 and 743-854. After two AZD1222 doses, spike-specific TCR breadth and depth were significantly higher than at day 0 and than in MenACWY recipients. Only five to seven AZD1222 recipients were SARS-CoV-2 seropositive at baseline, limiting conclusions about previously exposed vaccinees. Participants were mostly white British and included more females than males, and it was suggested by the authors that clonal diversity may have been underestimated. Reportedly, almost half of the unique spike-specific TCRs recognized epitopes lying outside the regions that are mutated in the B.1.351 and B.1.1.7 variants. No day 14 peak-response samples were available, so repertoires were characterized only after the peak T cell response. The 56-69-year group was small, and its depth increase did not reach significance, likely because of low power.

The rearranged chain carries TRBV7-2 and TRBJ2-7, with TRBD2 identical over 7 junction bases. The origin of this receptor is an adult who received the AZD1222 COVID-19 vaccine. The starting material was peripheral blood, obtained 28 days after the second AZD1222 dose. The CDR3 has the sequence CASATIAGAYEQYF. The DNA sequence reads TGTGCCAGCGCGACGATAGCGGGTGCTTACGAGCAGTACTTC.